These T cell receptor beta chains were read from a single sample in a study of Ad26.COV2.S vaccination and SARS-CoV-2 variants. Some clones are missing from TCRdb's copy, which holds only in-frame ones; the method was immunoSEQ multiplex PCR. In the table there are around 300,000 clones, 65% to 90% of which are singletons. The material was peripheral blood, obtained in a trial of Ad26.COV2.S vaccine versus placebo. Receptors originate from a person aged 18-60 years who received the Ad26.COV2.S COVID-19 vaccine or a placebo. CDR3s leave out the opening cysteine and the closing phenylalanine or tryptophan.

len | v_gene | CDR3aa
12 | TRBV7-6 | ASSFGTQESPLH
14 | TRBV4-2 | ASSQLAGGSTDTQY
10 | TRBV12-3/TRBV12-4 | ASSLTGVEQY
9 | TRBV28 | ASSSLQRAF
14 | TRBV6-2/TRBV6-3 | ASSYSQGRVDYGYT
12 | TRBV3-1/TRBV3-2 | ASSPDRVTQKLF
12 | TRBV3-1/TRBV3-2 | ASSQVGVSQPQH
11 | TRBV13 | ASSEDRGQPQH
12 | TRBV6-2/TRBV6-3 | ASSYSRSYNEQF
14 | TRBV27 | ASSFDRDTENEKLF
11 | TRBV10-2 | ASSEQANTEAF
12 | TRBV6-5 | ASSPGQGAYEQY
13 | TRBV28 | ASSWGGPLTDTQY
13 | TRBV27 | ASSLNTGVFAEAF
11 | TRBV28 | ASSFRVYQPQH
12 | TRBV9 | ASSVQGWNTEAF
12 | TRBV7-9 | ASSLDGTEYGYT
12 | TRBV7-9 | ASSWGQGRDEQY
17 | TRBV13 | ASSPGLAGGSGPYNEQF
12 | TRBV25-1 | ASSEDGLTYEQY
11 | TRBV28 | ASSVGALVSNT
13 | TRBV19 | ASTPLPGRNEKLF
13 | TRBV5-4 | ASSQAGTLRNEQF
11 | TRBV28 | ASSLVLREKLF
16 | TRBV19 | ASSIRGRVRESNQPQH